This T cell receptor beta chain was identified in a study of blood T cells in healthy people across ages. This CDR3 has 14 amino acids. Germline V lookup: CDR1 SEHNR, CDR2 FQNEAQ (reference sequence). Next came a second PCR, run for about 7 to 11 cycles, which used a sample-barcoded 5' primer along with a J-beta primer mix. A template-switch adaptor containing 12 random nucleotides labeled each cDNA molecule. TCRdb processed the 5' RACE reads anew with MiXCR; each CDR3 protein has one entry. Of hundreds of thousands of distinct CDR3 sequences listed, about 25% are singletons. These data were also reused for a study on T cells of mothers and their children. As that report states: Samples were provided by three healthy Caucasian mothers and their six children. The study obtained over 9 million TCR beta CDR3 reads per mother and some 3 million per child. It was observed that no persistent microchimeric T cell clones could be detected.

Source material: blood. This TCR was sampled from a boy aged 5 to 17 in good health. The chain uses TRBV7-9 and TRBJ2-5; either TRBD1 or TRBD2 may fit D (5 bases each). Near its end, the DNA agrees better with TRBJ2-1, so the J call may be wrong. In DNA, the CDR3 is TGTGCCAGCAGCGATCTTGGGACCACCAATGAGCAGTTCTTC. Translation gives CASSDLGTTNEQFF.